Included here is one TCR beta chain sequence, with context. Its specificity is not known. V was trimmed by 5 bases and J by 10 bases, leaving 18 bases between them. Germline loops: CDR1 MNHEY, CDR2 SMNVEV (reference sequence). There are 14 residues in the CDR3. The sample originates from a study of T cell responses to AZD1222 COVID-19 vaccine. Study as a whole: Analysis merged second doses at about 4 or about 12 weeks. Study-wide points: Donors skewed white British and female; clonal diversity was possibly underestimated. Only a handful of AZD1222 recipients were seropositive at baseline.

TCRdb's copy holds only in-frame clones and misses some; the assay was immunoSEQ multiplex PCR. In the table there are about 120,000 clones, roughly nine tenths of which are singletons. This receptor was obtained from an adult in good health. This chain links TRBV27 with TRBJ2-1; D gene unclear. The sample in question was peripheral blood, obtained on day 0 of AZD1222 vaccination. The DNA for the CDR3 is TGTGCCAGCAGTCGGGCTGACCGCTTTCGGGAGCAGTTCTTC. Translation gives CASSRADRFREQFF.